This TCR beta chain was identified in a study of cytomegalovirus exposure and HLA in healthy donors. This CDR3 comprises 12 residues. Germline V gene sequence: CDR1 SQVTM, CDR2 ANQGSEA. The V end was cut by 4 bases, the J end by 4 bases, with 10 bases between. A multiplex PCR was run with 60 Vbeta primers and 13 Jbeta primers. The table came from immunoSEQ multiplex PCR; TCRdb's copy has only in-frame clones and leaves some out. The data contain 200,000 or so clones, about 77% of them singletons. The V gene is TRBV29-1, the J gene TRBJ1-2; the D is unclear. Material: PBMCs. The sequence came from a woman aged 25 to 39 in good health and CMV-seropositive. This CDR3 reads CSVGSDTYGYTF. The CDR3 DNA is TGCAGCGTTGGTTCCGACACCTATGGCTACACCTTC.